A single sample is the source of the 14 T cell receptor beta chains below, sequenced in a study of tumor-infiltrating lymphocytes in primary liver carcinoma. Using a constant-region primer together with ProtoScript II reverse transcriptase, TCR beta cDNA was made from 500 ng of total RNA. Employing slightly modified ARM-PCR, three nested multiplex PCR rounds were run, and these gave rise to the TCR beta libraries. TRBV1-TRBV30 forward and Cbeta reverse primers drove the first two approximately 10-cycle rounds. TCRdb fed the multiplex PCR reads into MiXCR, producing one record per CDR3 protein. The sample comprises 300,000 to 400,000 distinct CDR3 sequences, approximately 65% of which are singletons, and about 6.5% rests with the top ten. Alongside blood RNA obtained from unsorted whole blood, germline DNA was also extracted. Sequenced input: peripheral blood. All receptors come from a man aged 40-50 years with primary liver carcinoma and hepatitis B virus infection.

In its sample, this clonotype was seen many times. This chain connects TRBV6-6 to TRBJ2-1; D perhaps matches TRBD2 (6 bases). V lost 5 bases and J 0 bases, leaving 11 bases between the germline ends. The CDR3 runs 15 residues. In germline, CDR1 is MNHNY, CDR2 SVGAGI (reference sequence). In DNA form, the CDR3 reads TGTGCCAGCAGTGATAGCGGAACCTCCTACAATGAGCAGTTCTTC. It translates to CASSDSGTSYNEQFF.

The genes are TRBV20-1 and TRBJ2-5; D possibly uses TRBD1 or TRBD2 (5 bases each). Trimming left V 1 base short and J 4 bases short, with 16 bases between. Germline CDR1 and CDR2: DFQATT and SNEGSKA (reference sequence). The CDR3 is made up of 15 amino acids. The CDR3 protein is CSARGARGWGETQYF. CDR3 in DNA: TGCAGTGCTAGAGGCGCCCGGGGCTGGGGAGAGACCCAGTACTTC.

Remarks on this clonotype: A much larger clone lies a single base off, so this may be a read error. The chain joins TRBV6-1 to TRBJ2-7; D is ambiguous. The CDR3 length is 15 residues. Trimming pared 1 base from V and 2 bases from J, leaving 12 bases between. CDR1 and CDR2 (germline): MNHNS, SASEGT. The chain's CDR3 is CASSEELGETYEQYF. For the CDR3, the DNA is TGTGCCAGCAGTGAAGAGCTAGGCGAAACCTACGAGCAGTACTTC.

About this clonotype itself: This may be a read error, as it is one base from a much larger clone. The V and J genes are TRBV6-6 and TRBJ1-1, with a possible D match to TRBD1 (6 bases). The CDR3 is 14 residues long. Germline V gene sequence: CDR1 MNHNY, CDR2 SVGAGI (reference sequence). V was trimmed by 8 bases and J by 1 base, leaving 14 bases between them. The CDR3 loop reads CASCKQGGNTEAFF. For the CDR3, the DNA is TGTGCCAGCTGTAAACAGGGAGGGAACACTGAAGCTTTCTTT.

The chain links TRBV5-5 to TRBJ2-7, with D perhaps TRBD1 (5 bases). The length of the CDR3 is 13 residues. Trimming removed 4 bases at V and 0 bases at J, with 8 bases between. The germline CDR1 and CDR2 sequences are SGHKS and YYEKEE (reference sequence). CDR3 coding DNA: TGTGCCAGCAGCCCGGACACCTCCTACGAGCAGTACTTC. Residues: CASSPDTSYEQYF.

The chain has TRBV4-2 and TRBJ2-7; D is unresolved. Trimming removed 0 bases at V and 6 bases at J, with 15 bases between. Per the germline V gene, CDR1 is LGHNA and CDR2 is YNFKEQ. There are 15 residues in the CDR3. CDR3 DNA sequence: TGTGCCAGCAGCCAAGAGTGGTCCTCGGCCCTCGAGCAGTACTTC. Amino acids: CASSQEWSSALEQYF.

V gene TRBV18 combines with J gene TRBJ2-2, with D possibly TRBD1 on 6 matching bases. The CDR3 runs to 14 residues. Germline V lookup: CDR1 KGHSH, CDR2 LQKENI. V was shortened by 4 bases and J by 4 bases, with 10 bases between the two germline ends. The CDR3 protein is CASSLGQSTGELFF. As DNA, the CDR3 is TGTGCCAGCTCACTAGGACAGAGCACCGGGGAGCTGTTTTTT. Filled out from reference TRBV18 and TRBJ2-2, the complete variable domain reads NAGVMQNPRHLVRRRGQEARLRCSPMKGHSHVYWYRQLPEEGLKFMVYLQKENIIDESGMPKERFSAEFPKEGPSILRIQQVVRGDSAAYFCASSLGQSTGELFFGEGSRLTVL.

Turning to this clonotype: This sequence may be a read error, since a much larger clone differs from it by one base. CDR3 bases: TGTGCCAGCAGCTATAACCCGCGGTGGGGCGGGCAAGAGACCCAGTACTTC. Translated: CASSYNPRWGGQETQYF. V is TRBV6-2 or TRBV6-3 and J is TRBJ2-5; D is possibly TRBD1 or TRBD2 (5 bases each). CDR3 length equals 17 residues. Trimming stripped 6 bases from V and 2 bases from J, with 22 bases between. The germline V gene encodes CDR1 MNHEY and CDR2 SVGEGT.

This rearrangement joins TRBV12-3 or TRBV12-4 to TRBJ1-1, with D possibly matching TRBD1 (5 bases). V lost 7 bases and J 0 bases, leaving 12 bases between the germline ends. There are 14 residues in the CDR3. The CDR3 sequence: CASKRGVMNTEAFF. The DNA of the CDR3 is TGTGCCAGCAAACGGGGGGTTATGAACACTGAAGCTTTCTTT.

CDR3 nucleotides: TGCGCCAGCAGCGTCCGGGACAGCCTACACCACTCTGGGGCCAACGTCCTGACTTTC. It translates to CASSVRDSLHHSGANVLTF. The V call is TRBV4-1, the J call TRBJ2-6, with TRBD1 identical over 7 bases. J lost 0 bases, V lost 5 bases, and 13 bases had no gene match. CDR3 length: 19 residues. Looked up from germline, CDR1 is MGHRA and CDR2 is YSYEKL.

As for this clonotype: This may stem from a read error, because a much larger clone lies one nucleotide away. CDR3 in DNA: TGTGCCAGCAGTGAAACAGGGGGCCATTCATCCCTCCACTTT. The encoded protein is CASSETGGHSSLHF. V is TRBV6-2 or TRBV6-3 and J is TRBJ1-6; 9 bases are shared with TRBD1. Germline CDR1 reads MNHEY; CDR2 reads SVGEGT. This CDR3 region has 14 residues.

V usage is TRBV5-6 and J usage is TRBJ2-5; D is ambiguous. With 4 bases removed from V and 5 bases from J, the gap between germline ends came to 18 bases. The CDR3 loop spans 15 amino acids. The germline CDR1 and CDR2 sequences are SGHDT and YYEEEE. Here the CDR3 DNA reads TGTGCCAGCAGCCCCAAGACATTGGCGTCGGAGACCCAGTACTTC. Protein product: CASSPKTLASETQYF.

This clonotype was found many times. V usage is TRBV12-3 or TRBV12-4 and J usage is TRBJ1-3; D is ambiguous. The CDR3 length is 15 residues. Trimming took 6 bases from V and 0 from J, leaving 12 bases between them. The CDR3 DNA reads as TGTGCCAGCAGACGAATCAGGAGCTCTGGAAACACCATATATTTT. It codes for CASRRIRSSGNTIYF.

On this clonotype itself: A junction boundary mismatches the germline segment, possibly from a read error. CDR3 sequence: CASSETGADDTGAFF. The CDR3 bases are TGTGCCAGCAGCGAAACAGGGGCGGATGACACTGGAGCTTTCTTT. The chain has TRBV11-1 and TRBJ1-1; 7 bases are a match to TRBD1. Germline values: CDR1 SGHAT, CDR2 FQDESV (reference sequence). This CDR3 region has 15 residues.